What follows are 14 T cell receptor beta chains derived from one specimen sequenced in a study of shared clonotypes between healthy human individuals. Terminally differentiated effector memory CD45RA+ cells were left out of the naive CD8 fraction, which was CD45RO-negative and positively selected for CCR7. Clones were read by immunoSEQ multiplex PCR, and TCRdb kept only the in-frame ones, dropping some. The sample holds about 2.2 million clones, 90% to 95% seen once. The sequencing sample was made of naive CD8+ T cells from PBMCs. All receptors come from a man between 18 and 35 years old in good health. Some clones in this sample may be carry-over from other donors' samples.

V usage is TRBV10-3 and J usage is TRBJ1-2; D unclear. Trimming stripped 4 bases from V and 2 bases from J, with 11 bases between. Germline loops: CDR1 ENHRY, CDR2 SYGVKD. This CDR3 has 14 residues. Here the CDR3 DNA reads TGTGCCATCAGTGTCGGAGGAATGAACTATGGCTACACCTTC. The encoded protein is CAISVGGMNYGYTF.

This sequence joins TRBV11-3 and TRBJ2-5; a weak D match, TRBD1 (6 bases). This CDR3 has 14 residues. CDR1 and CDR2 from the germline V gene are SGHNT and YENEEA. V was clipped by 5 bases and J by 2 bases, with 12 bases between them. This chain's CDR3 is CASSPEDRQETQYF. As DNA, the CDR3 is TGTGCCAGCAGCCCGGAGGACAGACAAGAGACCCAGTACTTC.

On this clone: This sample includes further DNA sequences coding for the same CDR3. The rearrangement uses TRBV27 and TRBJ2-7, with 12 bases that match TRBD1. The junction had 1 base not matched to a gene; V was cut back by 3 bases and J by 4 bases. The CDR3 length is 14 residues. Germline lookup yields CDR1 MNHEY and CDR2 SMNVEV (reference sequence). The CDR3 sequence: CASSLGQGAYEQYF. The CDR3 DNA reads TGTGCCAGCAGTTTGGGACAGGGGGCTTACGAGCAGTACTTC.

The rearrangement links TRBV9 to TRBJ1-2; D possibly corresponds to TRBD1 (6 bases). The V gene's germline CDR1 is SGDLS and CDR2 YYNGEE. This CDR3 region has 13 residues. The V and J ends lost 3 bases and 5 bases respectively, with 11 bases between them. CDR3 in amino acids: CASSARGQYGYTF. CDR3 DNA sequence: TGTGCCAGCAGCGCGAGAGGACAGTATGGCTACACCTTC.

This clone came up once. This chain links TRBV15 with TRBJ1-1; a possible D gene is TRBD1 (5 bases). From germline, CDR1 is LNHNV and CDR2 YYDKDF (reference sequence). V dropped 3 bases and J dropped 1 base, with 9 bases sitting between them. The CDR3 is 14 amino acids. As DNA, the CDR3 is TGTGCCACCAGCAGGGGACCTAGGAACACTGAAGCTTTCTTT. This gives the protein CATSRGPRNTEAFF.

The chain uses TRBV10-3 and TRBJ1-2; D unresolved. V dropped 4 bases and J dropped 4 bases, with 7 bases sitting between them. The CDR3 is made up of 12 amino acids. Germline V gene data show CDR1 as ENHRY and CDR2 as SYGVKD. CDR3 sequence: CAISAAIYGYTF. CDR3 DNA: TGTGCCATCAGTGCGGCGATCTATGGCTACACCTTC.

The chain combines TRBV7-2 with TRBJ2-2; a possible D gene is TRBD2 (7 bases). V lost 1 base to trimming and J lost 1 base, with 19 bases between them. This CDR3 is built from 19 residues. The V gene's germline CDR1 is SGHTA and CDR2 FQGNSA. The CDR3, as DNA: TGTGCCAGCAGCTTAGTAAGCAAAATCGGGGGGCTGAACACCGGGGAGCTGTTTTTT. Translated, it gives CASSLVSKIGGLNTGELFF.

CDR3 in amino acids: CASSSIGTDTQVQETQYF. Here the CDR3 DNA reads TGTGCCAGCAGCTCTATCGGGACAGATACCCAAGTTCAAGAGACCCAGTACTTC. This chain links TRBV7-6 with TRBJ2-5; 7 bases line up with TRBD1. The CDR3 loop spans 18 amino acids. Germline values: CDR1 SGHVS, CDR2 FNYEAQ. The J segment lost 2 bases and the V segment lost 4 bases, leaving 16 bases of the junction unmatched.

This clone was recorded only once. The chain uses TRBV4-3 and TRBJ2-7; D unresolved. The CDR3 consists of 18 residues. V gave up 0 bases and J gave up 3 bases, with 21 bases separating them. Germline V gene data show CDR1 as LGHNA and CDR2 as YSLEER. CDR3 protein: CASSQEVAAPARIYEQYF. The CDR3 nucleotides are TGCGCCAGCAGCCAAGAGGTAGCAGCCCCGGCCAGAATCTACGAGCAGTACTTC.

V gene TRBV13 combines with J gene TRBJ2-2, with TRBD2 matching 8 bases. Germline loops: CDR1 PRHDT, CDR2 FYEKMQ (reference sequence). The V gene end was trimmed by 3 bases and the J gene end by 6 bases; junction bases not matched to a gene: 9. There are 16 residues in the CDR3. The CDR3 protein is CASSLLVGTSPGELFF. The CDR3 nucleotides are TGTGCCAGCAGCTTGCTAGTAGGGACTAGTCCCGGGGAGCTGTTTTTT.

J is TRBJ2-1 and V is TRBV5-6; a possible D gene is TRBD1 (5 bases). Germline-derived CDR1 and CDR2 are SGHDT and YYEEEE. This CDR3 contains 12 residues. V was cut by 6 bases and J by 2 bases, with 6 bases left in between. CDR3 sequence: CASKTAYNEQFF. CDR3 coding DNA: TGTGCCAGCAAGACAGCCTACAATGAGCAGTTCTTC.

CDR3 loop: CASWGGGRGTDTQYF. The CDR3, as DNA: TGTGCCTCGTGGGGCGGCGGAAGGGGCACAGATACGCAGTATTTT. The genes are TRBV6-6 and TRBJ2-3; D is perhaps TRBD1 (5 bases). Deletions cut 11 bases from V and 1 base from J, with 19 bases between. Germline V gene sequence: CDR1 MNHNY, CDR2 SVGAGI (reference sequence). This CDR3 contains 15 residues.

Worth noting for this clone: Other DNA sequences in this specimen translate into the identical CDR3. This sequence joins TRBV7-9 and TRBJ2-5; no clear D. Germline V gene lookup returns CDR1 SEHNR and CDR2 FQNEAQ (reference sequence). The ends were cut back, 0 bases at V and 1 base at J, with 6 bases in the middle. The CDR3 spans 14 residues. The CDR3 coding sequence is TGTGCCAGCAGCTTAGCCGGAAGCCAAGAGACCCAGTACTTC. Its translation: CASSLAGSQETQYF.

Only one count was recorded for this clone. This rearrangement joins TRBV9 to TRBJ2-2; 9 bases fit TRBD2. The trim removed 7 bases at V and 9 bases at J, leaving 10 bases unmatched. CDR1 is SGDLS, CDR2 YYNGEE, per germline. The CDR3 has 14 amino acids. The CDR3 sequence is CASGLASTGRELFF. In DNA form, the CDR3 reads TGTGCCAGCGGACTAGCGAGCACCGGACGGGAGCTGTTTTTT.